This entry is about one TCR beta chain. Its recognized antigen is unknown. No much larger clonotype is one base removed from it; base qualities were not supplied. Library construction relied on the immunoSEQ multiplex PCR assay. For the multiplex PCR, a mixture combining 60 forward primers for TCR Vbeta segments and 13 reverse primers for TCR Jbeta segments was used. The CDR3 region of rearranged TCR beta genes was amplified from genomic DNA with a multiplex PCR assay. On the Illumina HiSeq System, the amplified TCR beta libraries were sequenced as 87-base-pair reads. The paper's processing steps were these. Across the 600 to 700 repertoires, a later analysis counted 78 million or so unique TCR beta chains, about 10 million of which were shared by at least two donors. Raw reads were error-corrected and collapsed into unique sequences by a nearest-neighbor algorithm in which closely related sequences were merged to remove PCR and sequencing errors. To assign V, D and J gene segments, CDR3 sequences were aligned to IMGT reference sequences. For a sequence to be retained, at least a six-nucleotide match to both a V gene segment and a J gene segment was required. A rearrangement counted as productive if the CDR3 had no stop codons and remained in frame with V and J, and every other rearrangement counted as non-productive. Following IMGT convention, CDR3 was defined as the stretch from the second conserved V-encoded cysteine up to the conserved J-encoded phenylalanine. The earlier analysis of about 560 of the donors excluded any sequence lacking an unambiguous match to a single V gene segment. In an earlier analysis of more than 500 of the donors, a V segment was called functional when productive rearrangements were above 56.7%, and segregating when the standard deviation between donors exceeded 5%. A statistical classification framework was developed to diagnose cytomegalovirus status using the catalog of TCR beta chain sequences. V and J gene assignment, in a later analysis, came from comparing TCR nucleotide sequences with IMGT/GENE-DB human TR gene sequences. A later analysis assigned CDR3 sequences and most-parsimonious VDJ recombination scenarios with the TCRdist pipeline. In a later analysis, every TCR beta chain was defined by the combination of its CDR3 amino acid sequence and its V-gene family, and reads without a unique V-gene family were dropped. To address suspected cross-contamination and a sequencing artifact, a later analysis removed 450 to 700 highly shared, low-generation-probability nucleotide sequences. For each public chain, a later analysis derived a clonal expansion index from normalized ranks of inferred template counts within each repertoire. A later analysis computed generation probabilities with a VDJ recombination model fitted to out-of-frame rearrangements, and checked the results against IGoR. A later analysis scored TCR-TCR, TCR-HLA and TCR-CMV co-occurrence with hypergeometric tests, applying a repertoire-size bias correction to TCR pairs. In a later analysis, false discovery rates were estimated by permuting HLA or CMV assignments 20 times. In a later analysis, co-occurring TCRs were grouped using DBSCAN, and TCRdist sequence similarity was added for clustering within HLA-allele-positive subsets. Repertoires with fewer than 30,000 or more than 120,000 public chains, plus five repertoires with anomalous nucleotide sharing, were excluded from co-occurrence clustering. In TCRdb, the immuneACCESS table is reduced to in-frame sequences with V and J assigned. These tables do not hold every clone; where another copy was compared, an unresolved V gene accounts for under half, and the others remain unexplained. V, J and clone size are those of that table, while D and trimming were read from the DNA. In this sample the table shows 150,000 to 200,000 clones, roughly 90% of which occur a single time. The top ten clones comprise about 0.21% of the sample.

The sample is drawn from a study of cytomegalovirus exposure and HLA in healthy donors listed by TCRdb under 2017. About the full investigation: According to an earlier analysis of 587 of the donors, roughly 180 million T cells yielded some 120 million unique TCR beta sequences and approximately 300 Gb of sequence data. Roughly 300 gigabases of sequencing data and roughly 81 million unique TCR sequences made up an early release that covered approximately 700 HLA-typed donors. Of the 300 to 450 genotyped donors, less than 90% were placed in the genetic ancestry cluster associated with self-reported Caucasian donors. The study aimed to test whether cataloging public T cell receptors could reveal signatures of past pathogen exposure. The study used immunosequencing to profile the T cell repertoires of several hundred subjects and linked those repertoires to cytomegalovirus serostatus. Besides the first cohort of 550 to 750 subjects, a separate validation cohort made up of roughly 130 different subjects was used. To predict cytomegalovirus infection status, the study combined high-throughput TCR immunosequencing, statistical association of individual TCRs with disease status, and machine learning. In a later analysis, previously published TCR beta repertoires from 600 to 850 donors were re-analyzed and high-resolution HLA genotyping was added so that TCR occurrence patterns could be studied. The later analysis used no new phenotypic data to find candidate immune exposures, relying instead on TCR beta sequences and their occurrence across donors. An earlier analysis of 587 of the donors applied high-throughput TCR beta sequencing to assess whether each TCR beta V gene segment acted as functional or pseudogenic. Donor age, sex, ethnicity and CMV serostatus were compiled alongside the repertoire data. A later genetic analysis took genome-wide SNP genotypes for about 65% of the 666 donors and used that subset as a discovery cohort. Every repertoire in the discovery cohort had been generated on one and the same sequencing platform. HLA typing included class I and class II loci at four-digit resolution. Typing coverage varied by locus: roughly 620-640 donors for A, B, C, DRB1 and DQB1; 522 for DQA1; 606 for DPA1; roughly 470 for DPB1. Because of strong linkage in the cohort, four or five DR-DQ haplotypes were treated as single units for association and clustering. Among roughly 370 genotyped donors of the cohort, an average of approximately 250,000 unique TCR beta nucleotide sequences were sequenced per donor, roughly a sixth of them non-productive. General conclusions and limits of the study: The study gave a list of under 200 TCR beta chains associated with cytomegalovirus. Sequencing depth was assumed to be roughly uniform across donors in the presence/absence analyses, though that assumption may not hold. It was suggested by the authors that the approach could potentially be generalized to other disease states and immunological phenotypes. Correlated functional status among segregating V segments might be attributable to linkage disequilibrium, but an unknown experimental factor could not be ruled out. Because HLA typing was unavailable for some donors at each locus, only the typed subset was used in association tests. In a later analysis, most CMV-associated TCR beta chains were found to appear HLA-restricted, with HLA associations seemingly driven largely by CMV exposure. Strong co-occurrence of HLA alleles, especially DR and DQ, made assigning TCR associations to individual alleles difficult. Because the 87-base-pair reads could not distinguish some IMGT-functional V segments, including TRBV6-2 and TRBV6-3, those segments were excluded. In a later analysis, several top co-occurrence clusters were reported to appear linked to parvovirus B19, influenza, CMV and Epstein-Barr virus. The earlier analysis of 587 of the donors excluded over 15 rarely observed V segments, including chromosome 9 orphons, because counts were too low. A cluster of highly shared sequence variants was judged likely to represent a technical artifact of the sequencing pipeline. Across donors, most TCR sequences were observed very rarely, whereas some public TCRs were present in many individuals. In this cohort, only TCR beta chains were sequenced, and detectable features were limited by the absence of alpha or paired-chain data. In a later genetic analysis, fewer N-insertions in productive TCRs were reported among donors in an Asian-associated ancestry cluster than the roughly 710-donor mean. A further reported finding was that TCR beta sequences accurately predicted the HLA-A and HLA-B alleles for most subjects in the first cohort. A later genetic analysis associated a missense DCLRE1C variant with V-gene and J-gene trimming of TCR beta chains, and an independent cohort replicated the association. CMV serostatus was the only immune exposure information available for the cohort. A later analysis associated 15,000 to 20,000 TCR beta sequences with specific HLA alleles at a false discovery rate of 0.05. In vitro tests confirmed that three of the cytomegalovirus-associated TCR beta chains recognize cytomegalovirus antigens. Compared with equally common non-associated chains, HLA-associated TCR beta chains in a later analysis were more clonally expanded and had lower generation probabilities. In an earlier analysis of several hundred of the donors, most TCR beta V segments were observed in productive rearrangements about 87% or about 30% of the time, broadly matching IMGT annotations. The classifier was reported to diagnose cytomegalovirus status with high specificity and sensitivity in both the original cohort and the validation cohort. A later analysis found that TCR association rates varied across HLA loci, with DRB1 alleles showing the most associated TCRs and HLA-C alleles the fewest.

The cohort consisted of 670 or so healthy bone marrow donors. Cohort members were all nominally healthy when sampled, although unrecorded immune exposures were likely present. The donor was CMV seronegative and was included in the group of over 300 seronegative cohort members. Each donor provided a peripheral blood sample, and peripheral blood mononuclear cells were used for TCR beta sequencing. The Qiagen DNeasy Blood Extraction Kit was used to extract genomic DNA from the blood cell samples. Trimming at the junction amounts to 5 bases on V and 7 bases on J, and the germline ends lie 12 bases apart. According to the germline V gene (reference sequence), CDR1 reads SGHNT and CDR2 reads YYREEE. Inclusive of the bounding cysteine and phenylalanine, the CDR3 is 12 residues long. The sequence is cut down to CDR3 DNA, 36 bases in frame from base 1.

This clonotype originated in a girl under three years old in good health and CMV-seronegative. The chain links TRBV5-4 with TRBJ1-2; 6 matching bases give a weak D call of TRBD1. The specimen was PBMCs. Here the CDR3 is given as CASREQGSGYTF. The base sequence is TGTGCCAGCAGGGAACAGGGAAGTGGCTACACCTTC.